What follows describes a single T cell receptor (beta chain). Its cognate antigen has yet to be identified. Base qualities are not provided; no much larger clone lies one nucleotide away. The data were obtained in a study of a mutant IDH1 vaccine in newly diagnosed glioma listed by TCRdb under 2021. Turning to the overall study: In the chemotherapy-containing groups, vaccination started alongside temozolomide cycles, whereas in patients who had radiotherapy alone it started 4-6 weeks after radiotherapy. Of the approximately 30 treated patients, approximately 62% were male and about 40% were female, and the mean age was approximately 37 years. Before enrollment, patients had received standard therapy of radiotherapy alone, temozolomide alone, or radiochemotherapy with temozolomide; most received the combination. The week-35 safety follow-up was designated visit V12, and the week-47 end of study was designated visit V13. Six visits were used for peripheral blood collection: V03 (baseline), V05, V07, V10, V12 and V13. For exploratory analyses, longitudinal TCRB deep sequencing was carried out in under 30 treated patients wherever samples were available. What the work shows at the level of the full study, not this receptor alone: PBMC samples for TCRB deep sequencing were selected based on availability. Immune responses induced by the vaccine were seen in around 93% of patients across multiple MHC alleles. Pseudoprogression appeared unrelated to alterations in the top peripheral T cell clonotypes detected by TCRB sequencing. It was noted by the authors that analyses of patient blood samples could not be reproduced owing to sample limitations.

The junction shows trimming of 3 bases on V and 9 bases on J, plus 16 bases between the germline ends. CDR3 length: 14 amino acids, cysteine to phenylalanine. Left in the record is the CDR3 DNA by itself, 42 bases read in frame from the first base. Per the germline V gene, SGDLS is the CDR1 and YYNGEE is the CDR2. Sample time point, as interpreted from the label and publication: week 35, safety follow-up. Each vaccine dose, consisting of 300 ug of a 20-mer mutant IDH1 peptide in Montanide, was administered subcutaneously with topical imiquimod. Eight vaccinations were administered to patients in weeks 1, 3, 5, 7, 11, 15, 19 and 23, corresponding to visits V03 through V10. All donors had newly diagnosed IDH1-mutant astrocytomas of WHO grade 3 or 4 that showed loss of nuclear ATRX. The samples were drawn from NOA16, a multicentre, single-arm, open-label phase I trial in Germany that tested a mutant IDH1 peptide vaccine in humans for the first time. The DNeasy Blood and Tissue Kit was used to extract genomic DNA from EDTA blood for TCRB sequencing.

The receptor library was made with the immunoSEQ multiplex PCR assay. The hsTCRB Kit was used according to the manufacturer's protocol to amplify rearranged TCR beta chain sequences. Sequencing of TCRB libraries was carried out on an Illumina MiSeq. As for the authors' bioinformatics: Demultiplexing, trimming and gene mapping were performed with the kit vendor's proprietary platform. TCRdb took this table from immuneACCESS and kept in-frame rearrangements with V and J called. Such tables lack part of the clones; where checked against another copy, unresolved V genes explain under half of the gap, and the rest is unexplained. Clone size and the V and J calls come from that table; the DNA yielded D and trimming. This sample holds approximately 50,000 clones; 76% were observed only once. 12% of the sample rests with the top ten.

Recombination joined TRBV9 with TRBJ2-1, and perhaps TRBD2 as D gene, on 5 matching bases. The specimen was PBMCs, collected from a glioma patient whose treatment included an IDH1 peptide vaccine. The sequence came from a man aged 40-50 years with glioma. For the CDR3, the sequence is CASSAGPRASEQFF. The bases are TGTGCCAGCAGCGCTGGGCCGCGGGCTAGTGAGCAGTTCTTC.